This passage covers 24 T cell receptor beta chains from one sample sequenced in a study of T-cell reconstitution after alpha-beta-depleted transplantation in children (dated by TCRdb to 2016 to 2018). Library creation used PCR. The data were produced on an Illumina HiSeq 2500. TCR library preparation used molecular barcoding, with unique molecular identifiers applied to normalize quantification of the TCRbeta repertoire. TCRdb ran its own pipeline on the public reads, namely fastp trimming at Q25 and MiXCR clone calling, and kept in-frame beta chains. Under each unique CDR3 protein, matching rows form one entry showing the most common genes and DNA. This sample holds approximately 630,000 distinct CDR3 sequences; around 14% were observed only once. Around 0.79% of the sample rests with the top ten. The treatment or condition label, as the study defines it: allogeneic hematopoietic cell transplantation with graft depleted of TCRalphabeta T cells and CD19 B cells.

This sample comprised PBMCs, obtained before TCRalphabeta/CD19-depleted stem cell transplant. These receptors all come from a girl aged 2 to 10 with congenital amegakaryocytic thrombocytopenia, due to receive a stem cell transplant.

V is TRBV27 and J is TRBJ1-1, with a possible D match to TRBD1 (6 bases). V was shortened by 4 bases and J by 8 bases, with 11 bases between the two germline ends. The CDR3 length is 12 residues. The germline V gene encodes CDR1 MNHEY and CDR2 SMNVEV (reference sequence). CDR3 residues: CASSSLGQEAFF. The DNA for the CDR3 is TGTGCCAGCAGTTCACTCGGACAGGAAGCTTTCTTT.

The sample holds a few counts of this clonotype. The genes are TRBV5-1 and TRBJ2-1, with 7 bases fitting TRBD2. The V segment lost 2 bases and the J segment 4 bases; nucleotides outside the gene matches: 9. This CDR3 comprises 16 residues. Germline V lookup: CDR1 SGHRS, CDR2 YFSETQ. CDR3 sequence: CASSFPASGIYNEQFF. The CDR3 DNA follows: TGCGCCAGCAGCTTTCCCGCCAGCGGGATTTACAATGAGCAGTTCTTC.

V and J are TRBV12-3 or TRBV12-4 and TRBJ2-1; 11 nucleotides match TRBD2. V lost 6 bases and J lost 6; bases outside the gene matches: 7. This CDR3 has 15 amino acids. CDR3: CASSLSGRAPNEQFF. CDR3 nucleotides: TGTGCCAGCAGCCTTAGCGGGAGGGCCCCCAATGAGCAGTTCTTC.

This chain connects TRBV12-3 or TRBV12-4 to TRBJ2-7; tentative D call: TRBD2 (6 bases). The CDR3 is made up of 16 amino acids. The V end lost 1 base, the J end lost 4 bases, and 17 bases lay between the germline ends. CDR3 nucleotide sequence: TGTGCCAGCAGTTTAGTGGGACTTCAGAATGGGTACGAGCAGTACTTC. Encoded protein: CASSLVGLQNGYEQYF.

This chain uses TRBV9 with TRBJ1-2; 7 nucleotides match TRBD1. Germline V gene sequence: CDR1 SGDLS, CDR2 YYNGEE. The junction had 4 bases not matched to a gene; V was cut back by 4 bases and J by 4 bases. CDR3 length: 13 amino acids. The CDR3, as DNA: TGTGCCAGCAGCACCACAGGGGTCTATGGCTACACCTTC. Protein sequence: CASSTTGVYGYTF.

This rearrangement joins TRBV27 to TRBJ2-7; TRBD1 matches 12 bases. The ends lost 3 bases at V and 3 bases at J; junction bases unmatched: 6. This CDR3 spans 16 amino acids. Germline V gene data show CDR1 as MNHEY and CDR2 as SMNVEV (reference sequence). The CDR3 here is CASSFGTGGAYYEQYF. The DNA of the CDR3 is TGTGCCAGCAGTTTCGGGACAGGGGGCGCCTACTACGAGCAGTACTTC.

At least ten counts were recorded for this clonotype. V is TRBV28 and J is TRBJ2-7, with D perhaps matching TRBD2 (6 bases). Germline lookup yields CDR1 MDHEN and CDR2 SYDVKM. V lost 3 bases and J 0 bases, leaving 9 bases between the germline ends. The CDR3 loop spans 14 amino acids. The CDR3 DNA follows: TGTGCCAGCAGTTTTCTAGCGAGCTCCTACGAGCAGTACTTC. Its protein is CASSFLASSYEQYF.

This clonotype was detected a few times. The chain is built from TRBV1 and TRBJ1-2. TRBV1 is a recognized pseudogene. The CDR3 runs to 12 residues. CDR3 region: CTSWRHYYGYTF. Here the CDR3 DNA reads TGCACCAGCTGGCGGCATTACTATGGCTACACCTTC.

The J gene is TRBJ2-2, the V gene TRBV3-1, with 9 bases aligning to TRBD2. With V trimmed by 1 base and J by 5 bases, 5 bases remained unmatched. In germline, CDR1 is LGHDT, CDR2 YNNKEL (reference sequence). CDR3 length equals 16 residues. Here the CDR3 DNA reads TGTGCCAGCAGCCAAGTGGGTCTAGCGGGAACCGGGGAGCTGTTTTTT. As protein: CASSQVGLAGTGELFF.

To note about this clonotype: Germline and junction disagree at one end, which may indicate a read error. The genes are TRBV20-1 and TRBJ2-7; 8 bases align to TRBD1. Germline lookup yields CDR1 DFQATT and CDR2 SNEGSKA (reference sequence). CDR3 length: 13 residues. CDR3 in amino acids: CSVRQGTSSEQYF. CDR3 DNA: TGCAGTGTCCGACAGGGGACCTCCTCCGAGCAGTACTTC.

This clonotype appeared many times. J is TRBJ2-1 and V is TRBV5-1; D possibly uses TRBD1 or TRBD2 (6 bases each). CDR1 and CDR2 from the germline V gene are SGHRS and YFSETQ. V lost 4 bases and J lost 6, with 11 bases in between. This CDR3 has 13 amino acids. In DNA form, the CDR3 reads TGCGCCAGCAGCACAGGGACTTCCAATGAGCAGTTCTTC. As protein: CASSTGTSNEQFF.

The J gene is TRBJ2-7, the V gene TRBV7-9; D perhaps matches TRBD2 (5 bases). The germline V and J ends were trimmed by 3 bases and 6 bases, with 12 bases remaining between them. Germline lookup yields CDR1 SEHNR and CDR2 FQNEAQ (reference sequence). This CDR3 has 13 amino acids. The DNA for the CDR3 is TGTGCCAGCAGCTTCGGGGTCCCCTGCGAGCAGTACTTC. Translation: CASSFGVPCEQYF.

This chain uses TRBV7-6 with TRBJ2-3, with D possibly matching TRBD2 (5 bases). CDR1 SGHVS and CDR2 FNYEAQ come from the germline V gene. CDR3 length equals 12 residues. V dropped 4 bases and J dropped 11 bases, with 13 bases sitting between them. CDR3 sequence: CASSSSFEGQYF. DNA of the CDR3: TGTGCCAGCAGCTCCTCATTCGAGGGGCAGTATTTT.

This clonotype was detected only a few times. The CDR3 DNA reads TGTGCCAGCTCCCCCACACCGATTAGCAATCAGCCCCAGCATTTT. Translating gives CASSPTPISNQPQHF. This chain joins TRBV18 and TRBJ1-5; D is undetermined. Germline V gene data show CDR1 as KGHSH and CDR2 as LQKENI. CDR3 length equals 15 residues. V shed 6 bases and J shed 0 bases, with 12 bases lying between them.

This clonotype has a count of ten or more. The chain combines TRBV27 with TRBJ2-3; TRBD2 agrees at 12 bases. Germline trimming cut 5 bases from V and 4 bases from J; bases unmatched to any gene: 7. The CDR3 covers 16 residues. Germline V CDR1 and CDR2: MNHEY, SMNVEV (reference sequence). This chain's CDR3 is CASSKTSGRFADTQYF. The CDR3 DNA reads TGTGCCAGCAGTAAGACTAGCGGGAGATTTGCAGATACGCAGTATTTT.

In this sample, this clonotype turned up many times. This CDR3 reads CASSGVGELFF. The DNA of the CDR3 is TGTGCCAGCAGCGGGGTCGGGGAGCTGTTTTTT. The rearrangement links TRBV12-3 or TRBV12-4 to TRBJ2-2, with a tentative D call TRBD2 (5 bases). The CDR3 has 11 residues. Between the trimmed V and J ends, which lost 6 bases and 7 bases, there was a span of 6 bases.

This clonotype showed up just a few times. V and J are TRBV7-2 and TRBJ2-1; D possibly corresponds to TRBD2 (5 bases). V was cut by 0 bases and J by 6 bases, with 15 bases left in between. CDR1 SGHTA and CDR2 FQGNSA come from the germline V gene. The CDR3 is 16 residues long. CDR3 region: CASSLALLAPGNEQFF. Here the CDR3 DNA reads TGTGCCAGCAGCTTAGCTCTCCTAGCCCCAGGCAATGAGCAGTTCTTC.

The chain links TRBV5-1 to TRBJ2-1; no definite D call. Germline V CDR1 and CDR2: SGHRS, YFSETQ. Trimming took off 0 bases at V and 7 bases at J, with 14 bases between the two ends. The CDR3 runs to 15 residues. CDR3 sequence reads: CASSLEGPRSNEQFF. The CDR3 DNA is TGCGCCAGCAGCTTGGAAGGGCCTCGTTCAAATGAGCAGTTCTTC.

Here the CDR3 reads CADETGGVNNEQFF. CDR3 nucleotides: TGCGCTGACGAGACCGGGGGGGTTAACAATGAGCAGTTCTTC. This rearrangement joins TRBV5-1 to TRBJ2-1; 8 bases match TRBD2. CDR3 length: 14 residues. Germline lookup yields CDR1 SGHRS and CDR2 YFSETQ. The variable domain in full, with the rest retrieved from reference TRBV5-1 and TRBJ2-1, is KAGVTQTPRYLIKTRGQQVTLSCSPISGHRSVSWYQQTPGQGLQFLFEYFSETQRNKGNFPGRFSGRQFSNSRSEMNVSTLELGDSALYLCADETGGVNNEQFFGPGTRLTVL.

This clonotype has only a few counts. J is TRBJ2-1 and V is TRBV11-2, with D unclear. This CDR3 has 13 amino acids. Germline values: CDR1 SGHAT, CDR2 FQNNGV. Deletions cut 4 bases from V and 5 bases from J, with 9 bases between. The CDR3 DNA follows: TGTGCCAGCAGCTGGGCAGAGCACAATGAGCAGTTCTTC. It encodes CASSWAEHNEQFF.

This clonotype was picked up many times. The chain has TRBV19 and TRBJ1-1, with 8 bases aligning to TRBD1. Germline CDR1 LNHDA, CDR2 SQIVND (reference sequence). CDR3 length: 13 amino acids. V dropped 5 bases and J dropped 6; count of bases not matched to a gene: 5. CDR3 coding DNA: TGTGCCAGTAGTTACGGACAGGGATCTGAAGCTTTCTTT. Its protein product is CASSYGQGSEAFF.

A remark on this clonotype: An end of the junction does not agree with germline; a read error may underlie this. The V and J genes are TRBV28 and TRBJ1-1; TRBD1 matches 7 bases. The V gene's germline CDR1 is MDHEN and CDR2 SYDVKM. This CDR3 has 15 amino acids. The CDR3 protein is CVSGLHGTVNTEAFF. The CDR3 nucleotides read TGTGTCAGCGGCCTACACGGGACAGTGAACACTGAAGCTTTCTTT.

There are many counts of this clonotype. The chain joins TRBV29-1 to TRBJ2-1; no clear D gene. V lost 7 bases and J lost 9, with 10 bases in between. The CDR3 is 10 residues long. Germline V CDR1 and CDR2: SQVTM, ANQGSEA. CDR3 nucleotide sequence: TGCAGCGCCGACGGCTTTGAGCAGTTCTTC. Encoded protein: CSADGFEQFF.

This clonotype was seen a few times. V and J are TRBV19 and TRBJ2-2; D is unclear. The CDR3 totals 13 residues. Germline V gene sequence: CDR1 LNHDA, CDR2 SQIVND (reference sequence). Trimming left V 7 bases short and J 2 bases short, with 8 bases between. The CDR3 DNA reads as TGTGCCAGTAAGATGCACAACACCGGGGAGCTGTTTTTT. Amino acids: CASKMHNTGELFF.